These T cell receptor beta chains were read from a single sample in a study of cytomegalovirus exposure and HLA in healthy donors. Only in-frame clones appear in the TCRdb table, and some are missing; sequencing was by immunoSEQ multiplex PCR. The top ten hold approximately 5% of the sample, which has fewer than 250,000 clones, approximately 75% seen once. Sequencing was carried out using PBMCs. Receptors were obtained from a man aged 25 to 40 in good health and CMV-seropositive. CDR3s include the opening cysteine and the closing phenylalanine or tryptophan. Fields, in order: J gene, V gene, clone size, D gene, CDR3 protein, CDR3 DNA. A D gene is named only where the DNA matches it firmly. Not all rows give a size; the values are once, few, many and, for expanded clones, a class.

TRBJ2-3	TRBV7-9	NA	TRBD2	CASSHERGGKPDTQYF	TGTGCCAGCAGCCACGAGCGGGGGGGAAAACCCGATACGCAGTATTTT
TRBJ1-2	TRBV18	NA	NA	CASSPSENYGYTF	TGTGCCAGCTCACCATCAGAAAACTATGGCTACACCTTC
TRBJ2-7	TRBV2	NA	NA	CASSRTGREQYF	TGTGCCAGCAGTAGAACAGGGCGCGAGCAGTACTTC
TRBJ2-7	TRBV7-2	NA	TRBD2	CASSSELAGGLYEQYF	TGTGCCAGCAGCTCCGAACTAGCGGGAGGGTTATACGAGCAGTACTTC
TRBJ2-2	TRBV19	NA	TRBD2	CASRGSGGAFGELFF	TGTGCCAGTAGGGGTAGCGGGGGGGCCTTCGGGGAGCTGTTTTTT
TRBJ2-2	TRBV5-1	NA	TRBD1	CASSLEGTANTGELFF	TGCGCCAGCAGCTTGGAAGGGACAGCGAACACCGGGGAGCTGTTTTTT
TRBJ2-7	TRBV10-3	NA	NA	CAISESGDVDEQYF	TGTGCCATCAGTGAATCGGGGGATGTAGACGAGCAGTACTTC
TRBJ2-3	TRBV6-1	NA	TRBD1	CASANGQGVDTQYF	TGTGCCAGCGCGAACGGACAGGGAGTAGATACGCAGTATTTT
TRBJ2-3	TRBV30	NA	TRBD2	CAWSVRREERTDTQYF	TGTGCCTGGAGTGTACGGCGGGAGGAGCGCACAGATACGCAGTATTTT
TRBJ1-6	TRBV9	NA	NA	CASSSTGQTNSPLHF	TGTGCCAGCAGCTCGACGGGACAAACAAATTCACCCCTCCACTTT
TRBJ2-7	TRBV15	few	NA	CATSRERGTSYEQYF	TGTGCCACCAGCAGAGAAAGAGGGACTTCCTACGAGCAGTACTTC
TRBJ2-5	TRBV19	NA	TRBD2	CASSPRLAGGLVQETQYF	TGTGCCAGTAGTCCCCGATTAGCGGGGGGCCTAGTCCAAGAGACCCAGTACTTC
TRBJ1-1	TRBV6-5	NA	TRBD1	CASIVRGTEAFF	TGTGCCAGCATCGTCAGGGGGACTGAAGCTTTCTTT
TRBJ2-6	TRBV6-6	NA	NA	CASSYSQGGGANVLTF	TGTGCCAGCAGTTACTCTCAGGGTGGTGGGGCCAACGTCCTGACTTTC
TRBJ2-5	TRBV5-5	few	NA	CASSLQFGETQYF	TGTGCCAGCAGCCTACAGTTTGGTGAGACCCAGTACTTC
TRBJ2-1	TRBV10-3	NA	TRBD1	CAISGDSRGYNEQFF	TGTGCCATCAGTGGGGACAGCCGAGGGTACAATGAGCAGTTCTTC
TRBJ2-1	TRBV7-2	NA	TRBD1	CASSSRRTGNNEQFF	TGTGCCAGCAGCTCAAGAAGGACAGGGAACAATGAGCAGTTCTTC
TRBJ2-5	TRBV9	few	TRBD2	CASSASTSGGHGTQYF	TGTGCCAGCAGCGCCTCGACTAGCGGGGGACATGGGACCCAGTACTTC
TRBJ2-1	TRBV30	few	TRBD2	CAWQPGLAALEQFF	TGTGCCTGGCAGCCGGGACTAGCGGCTCTTGAGCAGTTCTTC
TRBJ2-7	TRBV27	NA	TRBD2	CASSKRYGLAGGSSYEQYF	TGTGCCAGCAGCAAGAGGTATGGTCTAGCGGGAGGCAGCTCCTACGAGCAGTACTTC
TRBJ2-3	TRBV7-2	NA	TRBD2	CASSSRLAGPQYF	TGTGCCAGCAGCTCCCGACTAGCGGGCCCGCAGTATTTT
TRBJ2-3	TRBV7-2	NA	NA	CASSLGGGTEYF	TGTGCCAGCAGCTTAGGAGGCGGGACGGAGTATTTT
TRBJ1-2	TRBV5-6	NA	NA	CASSIQGLDYGYTF	TGTGCCAGCAGCATACAGGGTTTGGACTATGGCTACACCTTC
TRBJ2-5	TRBV7-2	NA	NA	CASSLGGTGETQYF	TGTGCCAGCAGCTTAGGGGGCACGGGAGAGACCCAGTACTTC
TRBJ1-4	TRBV2	NA	TRBD1	CAGKGGTGTEKLFF	TGTGCCGGAAAAGGGGGGACAGGCACTGAAAAACTGTTTTTT
TRBJ2-7	TRBV18	few	NA	CASSPRRKESYEQYF	TGTGCCAGCTCACCAAGGAGAAAGGAATCCTACGAGCAGTACTTC
TRBJ2-3	TRBV9	NA	NA	CASNLRDTDTQYF	TGTGCCAGCAACCTCAGGGACACAGATACGCAGTATTTT
TRBJ2-1	TRBV7-9	NA	TRBD2	CSSSGRGLAGANEQFF	TGTTCCAGCAGCGGAAGGGGACTAGCGGGTGCAAATGAGCAGTTCTTC